A single T cell receptor beta chain is shown here with its context. Its antigen is still unknown. This specimen comes from a study of cytomegalovirus exposure and HLA in healthy donors. Study observations and caveats: Later on, a genetic analysis was performed. It linked a missense variant in DCLRE1C with V- and J-gene trimming of TCR beta. When a later analysis was performed, an Asian-associated ancestry cluster reportedly had fewer N-insertions than the roughly 690-donor mean. In a later analysis, specific HLA alleles were associated with approximately 16,000 TCR beta sequences at a 0.05 false discovery rate.

PCR used 60 Vbeta primers and 13 Jbeta primers. Repertoires were generated with immunoSEQ multiplex PCR, while TCRdb's copy carries only in-frame clones and drops some. The table for this sample gives some 47,000 clones. The V end lost 0 bases, the J end lost 7 bases, and 19 bases lay between the germline ends. The germline V gene has CDR1 SGHRS and CDR2 YFSETQ. The CDR3 has 17 residues. The chain is built from TRBV5-1 and TRBJ1-4; D unclear. Sequenced input: PBMCs. This TCR derives from a woman aged 40 to 50 in good health and CMV-seronegative. The chain's CDR3 is CASSLVSGTGPGEKLFF. The CDR3 DNA reads TGCGCCAGCAGCTTGGTCTCGGGAACCGGGCCGGGTGAAAAACTGTTTTTT.